Listed below are T cell receptor beta chains from one sample, sequenced in a study of cytomegalovirus exposure and HLA in healthy donors. The assay was immunoSEQ multiplex PCR, and TCRdb's table has in-frame clones only and misses some. The table lists under 150,000 clones, 81% of them singletons, with about 0.75% in the top ten. The sample comprised PBMCs. Every receptor here comes from a man aged 18 to 30 in good health and CMV-seronegative. CDR3s include the opening cysteine and the closing phenylalanine or tryptophan. The D gene is left open where the match is weak. Rows give clone size only sometimes, using once, few, many, or a class for an expanded clone.

size,V,D,J,CDR3,DNA
once,TRBV7-9,TRBD2,TRBJ2-1,CASSGIAGVDNEQFF,TGTGCCAGCAGCGGAATAGCGGGGGTAGACAATGAGCAGTTCTTC
NA,TRBV19,NA,TRBJ1-2,CASSMLAPGQSNYGYTF,TGTGCCAGTAGTATGCTTGCCCCCGGACAAAGCAACTATGGCTACACCTTC
few,TRBV2,TRBD1,TRBJ2-7,CASGGQGAGEQYF,TGTGCCAGCGGAGGACAGGGGGCGGGTGAGCAGTACTTC
NA,TRBV15,TRBD2,TRBJ2-3,CATSREAAGAITDTQYF,TGTGCCACCAGCAGAGAAGCAGCGGGGGCGATCACAGATACGCAGTATTTT
once,TRBV5-4,NA,TRBJ2-7,CASSPKGAYEQYF,TGTGCCAGCAGCCCGAAAGGGGCCTACGAGCAGTACTTC
once,TRBV18,NA,TRBJ2-3,CASSPDMTPSGADTQYF,TGTGCCAGCTCACCGGACATGACCCCTTCCGGAGCAGATACGCAGTATTTT
NA,TRBV7-9,NA,TRBJ1-1,CASSLNGGRPKAFF,TGTGCCAGCAGCTTAAACGGGGGGCGGCCTAAAGCTTTCTTT
NA,TRBV7-8,TRBD2,TRBJ2-1,CASNELARGGPEQFF,TGTGCCAGCAACGAACTAGCGCGGGGGGGGCCTGAGCAGTTCTTC
NA,TRBV2,NA,TRBJ2-1,CASNLGATVVDEQFF,TGTGCCAGTAATTTGGGGGCCACAGTGGTAGATGAGCAGTTCTTC
few,TRBV28,NA,TRBJ2-7,CASSLLALSYEQYF,TGTGCCAGCAGTTTACTAGCCCTATCCTACGAGCAGTACTTC
NA,TRBV6-5,TRBD1,TRBJ1-3,CASTLTGEGNTIYF,TGTGCCAGCACCCTCACAGGGGAGGGAAACACCATATATTTT
NA,TRBV27,NA,TRBJ1-4,CASSPQPGQPGEKLFF,TGTGCCAGCAGTCCACAACCGGGACAACCGGGCGAAAAACTGTTTTTT
NA,TRBV10-3,NA,TRBJ2-2,CAISEGDGELFF,TGTGCCATCAGTGAAGGGGATGGGGAGCTGTTTTTT
NA,TRBV27,NA,TRBJ1-3,CASSGNFGSGNTIYF,TGTGCCAGCAGTGGTAACTTCGGCTCTGGAAACACCATATATTTT